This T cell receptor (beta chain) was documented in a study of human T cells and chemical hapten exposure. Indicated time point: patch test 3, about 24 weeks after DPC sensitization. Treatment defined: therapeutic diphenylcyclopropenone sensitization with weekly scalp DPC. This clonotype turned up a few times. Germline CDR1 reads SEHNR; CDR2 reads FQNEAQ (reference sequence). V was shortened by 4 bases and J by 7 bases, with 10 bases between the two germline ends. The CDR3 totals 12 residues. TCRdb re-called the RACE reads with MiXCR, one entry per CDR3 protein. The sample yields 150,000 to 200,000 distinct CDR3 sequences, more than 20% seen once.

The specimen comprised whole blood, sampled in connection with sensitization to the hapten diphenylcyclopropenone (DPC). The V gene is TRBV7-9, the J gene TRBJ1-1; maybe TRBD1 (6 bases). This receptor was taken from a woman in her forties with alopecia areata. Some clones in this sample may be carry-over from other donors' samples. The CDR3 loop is CASSSTGIEAFF. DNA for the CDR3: TGTGCCAGCAGCTCCACAGGGATTGAAGCTTTCTTT.